A single sample is the source of the 7 T cell receptor beta chains below, sequenced in a study of T-cell memory formation after mild COVID-19. TCRdb ran MiXCR on the 5' RACE reads and lists one entry per CDR3 protein. The sample shows about 140,000 distinct CDR3 sequences, around 15% of them seen only once. Sequencing input: PBMCs or a T cell subset sorted from them (not recorded which). The receptors stem from an adult woman who had mild COVID-19 (a few samples of this study predate the infection). Cell type and time point are not known.

This clonotype occurred a few times. This chain connects TRBV20-1 to TRBJ1-1; D not certain. From germline, CDR1 is DFQATT and CDR2 SNEGSKA (reference sequence). The CDR3 length is 14 residues. Trimming removed 7 bases from V and 3 bases from J, with 18 bases in between. CDR3 DNA sequence: TGCAGTGGATCCATAAGGGAGGTCCACACTGAAGCTTTCTTT. Translation gives CSGSIREVHTEAFF.

This sequence joins TRBV7-7 and TRBJ2-1, with 9 bases fitting TRBD1. This CDR3 comprises 16 residues. V trimming: 5 bases; J trimming: 4 bases; junction bases outside the gene matches: 9. Germline CDR1 and CDR2: SSHAT and FNYEAQ (reference sequence). CDR3 residues: CASSPLNRGQYNEQFF. CDR3 bases: TGTGCCAGCAGCCCATTGAACAGGGGGCAATACAATGAGCAGTTCTTC.

This clonotype was seen more than once but under ten times. The gene calls are TRBV29-1 and TRBJ2-3, with D possibly matching TRBD1 (6 bases). The V gene lost 7 bases and the J gene lost 5 bases, with 19 bases spanning the gap. The CDR3 loop spans 14 amino acids. Germline CDR1 SQVTM, CDR2 ANQGSEA. CDR3 in DNA: TGCAGCGCCGACCGGGACACGGTTGGAGATACGCAGTATTTT. Translating gives CSADRDTVGDTQYF.

The chain employs TRBV5-8 and TRBJ1-5; D is unclear. V dropped 1 base and J dropped 4 bases, with 6 bases sitting between them. Germline V CDR1 and CDR2: SGHTS, YDEGEE. This CDR3 is 13 amino acids long. In nucleotides, the CDR3 is TGTGCCAGCAGCTTGACCGAGAATCAGCCCCAGCATTTT. Its translation is CASSLTENQPQHF. Filled out from reference TRBV5-8 and TRBJ1-5, the complete variable domain reads EAGVTQSPTHLIKTRGQQATLRCSPISGHTSVYWYQQALGLGLQFLLWYDEGEERNRGNFPPRFSGRQFPNYSSELNVNALELEDSALYLCASSLTENQPQHFGDGTRLSIL.

There are a few counts of this clonotype. The J gene is TRBJ1-6, the V gene TRBV15; perhaps TRBD1 as D (6 bases). CDR1 LNHNV and CDR2 YYDKDF come from the germline V gene (reference sequence). Trimming left V 0 bases short and J 9 bases short, with 12 bases between. This CDR3 comprises 15 residues. The DNA of the CDR3 is TGTGCCACCAGCAGAGATTCGGGGGGGCCTTCACCCCTCCACTTT. Its translation is CATSRDSGGPSPLHF.

V and J are TRBV4-3 and TRBJ2-2; D is undetermined. With 0 bases removed from V and 2 bases from J, the gap between germline ends came to 13 bases. This CDR3 region has 17 residues. The V gene's germline CDR1 is LGHNA and CDR2 YSLEER. The chain's CDR3 is CASSQDGAGPNTGELFF. As DNA, the CDR3 is TGCGCCAGCAGCCAAGATGGCGCAGGCCCAAACACCGGGGAGCTGTTTTTT.

This clonotype was recorded many times. The rearrangement uses TRBV23-1 and TRBJ2-3; tentative D call: TRBD2 (6 bases). TRBV23-1 is an ORF, with its function uncertain. Trimming took off 7 bases at V and 4 bases at J, with 18 bases between the two ends. The CDR3 consists of 15 residues. The CDR3 here is CASNTGDQVADTQYF. The CDR3 DNA is TGCGCCAGCAACACGGGGGACCAAGTTGCAGATACGCAGTATTTT.